The rows below give T cell receptor beta chains drawn from one sample of a study of blood T cell repertoires in COVID-19. Measured with immunoSEQ multiplex PCR; TCRdb has only the in-frame clones, and not every one. The sample lists roughly 250,000 clones; roughly 85% were seen once. Sequenced material: peripheral blood. These TCRs come from a middle-aged man with acute or convalescent COVID-19. CDR3s include the opening cysteine and the closing phenylalanine or tryptophan. The order of the fields is D gene, J gene, V gene, CDR3 protein. The D gene is left open where the match is weak.

TRBD1,TRBJ1-4,TRBV7-9,CASSSNTGVASEKLFF
TRBD1,TRBJ1-2,TRBV27,CASSATGTFPIGYTF
NA,TRBJ1-2,TRBV6-4,CASSDSTQGESDGYTF
NA,TRBJ1-1,TRBV2,CASTPLAGRNEAFF
NA,TRBJ1-6,TRBV10-3,CAISESQGGNSPLHF
TRBD1,TRBJ2-4,TRBV18,CASSPLGDRWNIQYF
NA,TRBJ1-2,TRBV7-2,CASSLRPVQGGYGYTF
NA,TRBJ2-7,TRBV27,CATSPGAAYEQYF
NA,TRBJ1-1,TRBV29-1,CSVEELLNTEAFF
NA,TRBJ2-1,TRBV7-2,CASSSSPSYNEQFF
NA,TRBJ1-1,TRBV27,CASNVNRAWNTEAFF
NA,TRBJ1-2,TRBV19,CASSIGGFYGYTF
TRBD2,TRBJ2-3,TRBV20-1,CSASPPTSVVGDTQYF
TRBD2,TRBJ2-5,TRBV11-2,CASSFYSGGAKETQYF
TRBD2,TRBJ2-3,TRBV11-1,CASSFSGGADTQYF
TRBD1,TRBJ1-1,TRBV5-1,CASRQSGQGTTEAFF
TRBD1,TRBJ2-5,TRBV7-2,CASSSLRQGARETQYF
TRBD1,TRBJ2-7,TRBV2,CASSYRGSNGRQYF
NA,TRBJ2-5,TRBV19,CATTLTGGGRETQYF
NA,TRBJ2-2,TRBV7-2,CASSFSARAFQPYAGELFF
NA,TRBJ2-1,TRBV14,CASSQNRLQFF
NA,TRBJ1-5,TRBV7-9,CASSLGTDQPQHF
NA,TRBJ1-6,TRBV12-5,CASGLGGRETPLHF
TRBD1,TRBJ1-1,TRBV28,CASSPRPGTAMNTEAFF
TRBD2,TRBJ2-1,TRBV30,CAWSAGLDMNEQFF
NA,TRBJ1-2,TRBV28,CASTPWNRVGYTF
NA,TRBJ1-6,TRBV5-1,CASSSRGVGSYNSPLHF
NA,TRBJ1-5,TRBV21-1,CANRQGCNQPQHF
TRBD1,TRBJ2-5,TRBV9,CASSVEGRGKETQYF
NA,TRBJ1-3,TRBV7-9,CASSPGYF
NA,TRBJ1-1,TRBV29-1,CSVMIRGTEAFF
TRBD1,TRBJ2-2,TRBV6-4,CASKGTGGTGELFF
TRBD1,TRBJ1-3,TRBV2,CASSERDRGYDTIYF
TRBD1,TRBJ1-4,TRBV2,CASSDRQGWEKLFF
NA,TRBJ1-6,TRBV21-1,CASSCRVNSPLHF
NA,TRBJ1-3,TRBV5-1,CASSLGTDSGNTIYF
NA,TRBJ1-1,TRBV11-2,CASSFGPLAEAFF
TRBD2,TRBJ2-3,TRBV18,CASSPLGLAGGSSTDTQYF
TRBD1,TRBJ2-7,TRBV12-3/TRBV12-4,CASSPDRGHEQYF
NA,TRBJ1-6,TRBV19,CASSTINSPLHF
TRBD1,TRBJ2-1,TRBV11-2,CASSVIMGQAFREQFF
NA,TRBJ1-4,TRBV6-1,CASSDKGANEKLFF
NA,TRBJ1-2,TRBV5-8,CASSSGGHGYTF
NA,TRBJ1-3,TRBV28,CASSLFAGTTGNTIYF
NA,TRBJ1-5,TRBV11-2,CASSLGATQPQHF
TRBD1,TRBJ1-5,TRBV10-3,CAISSDRDQPQHF
TRBD2,TRBJ2-1,TRBV11-3,CASSGTSGGYNEQFF
NA,TRBJ1-2,TRBV27,CASSSSTRYYGYTF